This T cell receptor beta chain was profiled in a study of response to subunit inactivated influenza vaccine. TCRdb re-derived calls from the RT-PCR reads in MiXCR, one entry per CDR3 protein. The sample shows hundreds of thousands of distinct CDR3 sequences, about 18% of them seen only once. The CDR3 is 16 amino acids. V was cut by 5 bases and J by 6 bases, with 25 bases left in between. Germline V gene lookup returns CDR1 DFQATT and CDR2 SNEGSKA (reference sequence). Specimen: PBMCs from blood, collected 4 to 6 days after vaccination. This receptor was identified in a man aged 45-65 years who received an inactivated influenza vaccine. This sequence joins TRBV20-1 and TRBJ1-2; a possible D gene is TRBD1 (6 bases). CDR3 in DNA: TGCAGTGCTTCCCTCCATTACGACAGGTCAGATAATGGCTACACCTTC. Translating gives CSASLHYDRSDNGYTF.